One and the same sample provided the 20 T cell receptor beta chains below, sequenced in a study of PD-1 blockade in classical Hodgkin lymphoma. Method: immunoSEQ multiplex PCR; TCRdb's copy keeps in-frame clones and lacks some. Among over 25,000 clones, 94% were seen once, and the ten largest hold around 2.5%. Time point specified: newly diagnosed, previously untreated cHL patient sample. Sequencing was carried out using peripheral blood mononuclear cells (PBMCs). Source of these receptors: a human donor with classical Hodgkin lymphoma.

The rearrangement uses TRBV4-1 and TRBJ2-1, with 12 bases identical to TRBD2. The CDR3 is 17 amino acids. V lost 4 bases to trimming and J lost 1 base; unmatched junction nucleotides: 5. The V gene's germline CDR1 is MGHRA and CDR2 YSYEKL. The CDR3 here is CASSLWTSGVSYNEQFF. In DNA, the CDR3 is TGCGCCAGCAGCCTGTGGACTAGCGGGGTGTCCTACAATGAGCAGTTCTTC.

This clone has only one observation. The chain employs TRBV5-1 and TRBJ1-3; TRBD1 is a possible D gene (6 bases). Trimming took off 0 bases at V and 3 bases at J, with 7 bases between the two ends. CDR3 length: 14 amino acids. Germline CDR1 SGHRS, CDR2 YFSETQ. The DNA for the CDR3 is TGCGCCAGCAGCTTGGACAGGGTTGGAAACACCATATATTTT. Protein sequence: CASSLDRVGNTIYF.

In DNA form, the CDR3 reads TGCGCCAGCAGCCAAGTGTTGGTGGGTGATGCTTTCTTT. Translating it yields CASSQVLVGDAFF. The chain employs TRBV4-1 and TRBJ1-1, with D hard to call. There are 13 residues in the CDR3. The V gene's germline CDR1 is MGHRA and CDR2 YSYEKL. Trimming left V 1 base short and J 11 bases short, with 14 bases between.

V and J are TRBV28 and TRBJ2-1; 10 nucleotides agree with TRBD2. Germline CDR1 MDHEN, CDR2 SYDVKM. The CDR3 is 13 residues long. V was clipped by 6 bases and J by 15 bases; unmatched bases: 11. Written as DNA, the CDR3 is TGTGCCAGCAGCCGGACTAGCGGAACCTTGGGGTTCTTC. This encodes CASSRTSGTLGFF.

This sequence joins TRBV11-2 and TRBJ2-5; D is unresolved. Trimming cost V 3 bases and J 4 bases, with 9 bases left between them. Germline values: CDR1 SGHAT, CDR2 FQNNGV. This CDR3 has 13 amino acids. The CDR3 region has the DNA TGTGCCAGCAGCTTGCCAGCCGGAGAGACCCAGTACTTC. It translates to CASSLPAGETQYF.

CDR3 sequence reads: CASSQVFHGQGTVAYEQYF. The CDR3 region has the DNA TGCGCCAGCAGCCAAGTTTTCCACGGACAAGGCACGGTCGCCTACGAGCAGTACTTC. The rearrangement links TRBV4-1 to TRBJ2-7, with a possible D match to TRBD1 (5 bases). Trimming took 1 base from V and 2 from J, leaving 24 bases between them. Germline assignment: CDR1 MGHRA and CDR2 YSYEKL. The CDR3 is 19 residues long.

The chain's CDR3 is CASSPAVRPYEQYF. Written as DNA, the CDR3 is TGCGCCAGCAGCCCCGCAGTCAGGCCCTACGAGCAGTACTTC. This chain connects TRBV4-1 to TRBJ2-7; D is unresolved. The CDR3 contains 14 residues. The ends were cut back, 4 bases at V and 2 bases at J, with 12 bases in the middle. Per the germline V gene, CDR1 is MGHRA and CDR2 is YSYEKL.

CDR3 loop: CASSLEETQYF. CDR3 in DNA: TGCGCCAGCAGCTTGGAGGAGACCCAGTACTTC. The gene calls are TRBV5-1 and TRBJ2-5; D is undetermined. This CDR3 has 11 amino acids. V lost 0 bases and J lost 5, with 2 bases in between. Germline CDR1 and CDR2: SGHRS and YFSETQ.

The V gene is TRBV10-3, the J gene TRBJ2-1; 9 nucleotides agree with TRBD2. V trimming: 2 bases; J trimming: 7 bases; junction bases outside the gene matches: 6. The CDR3 sequence is 15 residues long. Per the germline V gene, CDR1 is ENHRY and CDR2 is SYGVKD. CDR3 protein: CAISENSGRPNEQFF. Here the CDR3 DNA reads TGTGCCATCAGTGAGAATAGCGGGAGACCAAATGAGCAGTTCTTC.

The V gene is TRBV28, the J gene TRBJ1-3; a weak D match, TRBD1 (6 bases). The CDR3 sequence is 13 residues long. Per the germline V gene, CDR1 is MDHEN and CDR2 is SYDVKM. Trimming pared 5 bases from V and 4 bases from J, leaving 9 bases between. CDR3 bases: TGTGCCAGCAGTCCAGGGGTGGGAAACACCATATATTTT. This codes for CASSPGVGNTIYF.

J is TRBJ2-7 and V is TRBV18, with a weak D call TRBD2 (6 bases). This CDR3 region has 16 residues. The ends were cut back, 2 bases at V and 0 bases at J, with 14 bases in the middle. Germline values: CDR1 KGHSH, CDR2 LQKENI. The CDR3 sequence: CASSPFRDSRSYEQYF. Written as DNA, the CDR3 is TGTGCCAGCTCACCATTTAGGGACTCTCGCTCCTACGAGCAGTACTTC.

The chain is built from TRBV6-1 and TRBJ1-1; D unresolved. CDR1 and CDR2 (germline): MNHNS, SASEGT. V was shortened by 3 bases and J by 6 bases, with 5 bases between the two germline ends. The CDR3 totals 11 residues. The CDR3 spells CASSERAEAFF. The DNA of the CDR3 is TGTGCCAGCAGTGAGCGGGCTGAAGCTTTCTTT.

The V and J genes are TRBV9 and TRBJ1-1, with 7 bases lining up with TRBD1. CDR1 is SGDLS and CDR2 is YYNGEE in the germline V gene. This CDR3 spans 14 amino acids. The V and J ends lost 0 bases and 1 base, in that order; junction bases with no gene match: 0. The DNA for the CDR3 is TGTGCCAGCAGCGTAGGACAGGGGAACACTGAAGCTTTCTTT. Amino acids: CASSVGQGNTEAFF.

The chain uses TRBV10-3 and TRBJ1-2; 7 nucleotides match TRBD1. Trimming removed 7 bases from V and 8 bases from J; junction bases left unmatched: 13. Germline-derived CDR1 and CDR2 are ENHRY and SYGVKD. This CDR3 is 14 amino acids long. In nucleotides, the CDR3 is TGTGCCATCAAGGGGACAGTGCAAGGAGACGGCTACACCTTC. As protein: CAIKGTVQGDGYTF.

This sequence joins TRBV28 and TRBJ1-3, with D uncertain. Germline lookup yields CDR1 MDHEN and CDR2 SYDVKM. CDR3 length: 15 amino acids. The V end was cut by 3 bases, the J end by 0 bases, with 9 bases between. The CDR3: CASSFQPLSGNTIYF. The CDR3 DNA is TGTGCCAGCAGTTTCCAACCCCTCTCTGGAAACACCATATATTTT.

Points on this clone: Other DNA variants within this sample encode the same CDR3. The rearrangement uses TRBV5-1 and TRBJ2-3; D is possibly TRBD1 or TRBD2 (5 bases each). The CDR3 consists of 14 residues. Germline values: CDR1 SGHRS, CDR2 YFSETQ. V lost 1 base to trimming and J lost 4 bases, with 10 bases between them. CDR3 bases: TGCGCCAGCAGCTTGAGGCAGGGAGCAGATACGCAGTATTTT. This translates into CASSLRQGADTQYF.

The gene calls are TRBV6-5 and TRBJ2-7; 8 nucleotides agree with TRBD2. Germline CDR1 and CDR2: MNHEY and SVGAGI. There are 15 residues in the CDR3. V lost 6 bases and J lost 0; bases outside the gene matches: 7. The CDR3 is CASSWTSSTSYEQYF. The CDR3 DNA sequence: TGTGCCAGCAGCTGGACTAGCTCCACCTCCTACGAGCAGTACTTC.

CDR3 sequence: CASSPDRSTEAFF. The CDR3 coding sequence is TGTGCCAGCAGTCCTGACAGGTCCACTGAAGCTTTCTTT. The chain employs TRBV6-1 and TRBJ1-1; tentatively, D is TRBD1 (6 bases). CDR1 MNHNS and CDR2 SASEGT come from the germline V gene. The CDR3 extends over 13 amino acids. V was shortened by 5 bases and J by 4 bases, with 11 bases between the two germline ends.

This rearrangement joins TRBV4-2 to TRBJ1-1; tentative D call: TRBD1 (6 bases). The germline CDR1 and CDR2 sequences are LGHNA and YNFKEQ. Between the trimmed V and J ends, which lost 6 bases and 2 bases, there was a span of 13 bases. The CDR3 spans 14 residues. The CDR3 nucleotides are TGTGCCAGCAGGGCCAGGGGATCAAACACTGAAGCTTTCTTT. This encodes CASRARGSNTEAFF.

The chain joins TRBV7-8 to TRBJ1-4; TRBD1 aligns across 10 bases. V lost 3 bases and J lost 6; bases outside the gene matches: 1. In germline, CDR1 is SGHVS, CDR2 FQNEAQ. The CDR3 totals 14 residues. Here the CDR3 reads CASSLGQGHEKLFF. The CDR3 DNA sequence: TGTGCCAGCAGCTTGGGACAGGGGCATGAAAAACTGTTTTTT.